A selection of T cell receptor beta chains follows, all from one sample in a study of T-cell reconstitution after alpha-beta-depleted transplantation in children. MiXCR, run by TCRdb on the PCR reads, gives a single entry per CDR3 protein. There are hundreds of thousands of distinct CDR3 sequences in the sample; around 13% occur only once, and roughly 0.84% lies in the top ten. The specimen was PBMCs, collected before TCRalphabeta/CD19-depleted stem cell transplant. The receptors were gathered from a girl aged 2 to 9 with congenital amegakaryocytic thrombocytopenia, due to receive a stem cell transplant. The CDR3 runs from the conserved cysteine through the conserved F or W.

CDR3aa: CSARQAGANTGELFF
v_gene: TRBV20-1
j_gene: TRBJ2-2

CDR3aa: CSAIPTVKSNQPQHF
v_gene: TRBV20-1
j_gene: TRBJ1-5

CDR3aa: CASQKEGHQQFF
v_gene: TRBV5-1
j_gene: TRBJ2-1

CDR3aa: CASSGSRGLYEQYF
v_gene: TRBV5-1
j_gene: TRBJ2-7

CDR3aa: CSVIADTDTQYF
v_gene: TRBV29-1
j_gene: TRBJ2-3

CDR3aa: CASIRGDRRSDTQYF
v_gene: TRBV28
j_gene: TRBJ2-3

CDR3aa: CASNPALGGMDTQYF
v_gene: TRBV5-1
j_gene: TRBJ2-3

CDR3aa: CASSGGRGEQYF
v_gene: TRBV12-3/TRBV12-4
j_gene: TRBJ2-7

CDR3aa: CASSFAGGGSEQFF
v_gene: TRBV12-3/TRBV12-4
j_gene: TRBJ2-1

CDR3aa: CASSYSFADTQYF
v_gene: TRBV6-5
j_gene: TRBJ2-3

CDR3aa: CASSLIAGETQYF
v_gene: TRBV12-3/TRBV12-4
j_gene: TRBJ2-5

CDR3aa: CSARDWWLANNEQFF
v_gene: TRBV20-1
j_gene: TRBJ2-1

CDR3aa: CAWTAGVNTGELFF
v_gene: TRBV30
j_gene: TRBJ2-2

CDR3aa: CSAGRGQSYEQYF
v_gene: TRBV29-1
j_gene: TRBJ2-7

CDR3aa: CASSSTFKDKHF
v_gene: TRBV12-3/TRBV12-4
j_gene: TRBJ1-5

CDR3aa: CASSSWTVTDTQYF
v_gene: TRBV5-1
j_gene: TRBJ2-3

CDR3aa: CSARFDRDGYTF
v_gene: TRBV20-1
j_gene: TRBJ1-2

CDR3aa: CASSWTGSVYEQYF
v_gene: TRBV6-1
j_gene: TRBJ2-7

CDR3aa: CASGRDGVNEQFF
v_gene: TRBV6-2/TRBV6-3
j_gene: TRBJ2-1

CDR3aa: CSASQGQGGEKLFF
v_gene: TRBV20-1
j_gene: TRBJ1-4

CDR3aa: CSARDNRQVNFYNSPLHF
v_gene: TRBV20-1
j_gene: TRBJ1-6

CDR3aa: CASRHPQEWDTQYF
v_gene: TRBV6-1
j_gene: TRBJ2-3

CDR3aa: CATSDLPARATDTQYF
v_gene: TRBV24-1
j_gene: TRBJ2-3

CDR3aa: CASSHSAAVLRDEQFF
v_gene: TRBV3-1
j_gene: TRBJ2-1

CDR3aa: CASGDWGWYQETQYF
v_gene: TRBV5-1
j_gene: TRBJ2-5

CDR3aa: CSARSTRELFF
v_gene: TRBV20-1
j_gene: TRBJ2-2

CDR3aa: CASSQGVWVGELFF
v_gene: TRBV4-1
j_gene: TRBJ2-2

CDR3aa: CASTGPGAEAFF
v_gene: TRBV6-5
j_gene: TRBJ1-1

CDR3aa: CASSLASGTGTGELFF
v_gene: TRBV5-8
j_gene: TRBJ2-2

CDR3aa: CATSDSGPQETQYF
v_gene: TRBV24-1
j_gene: TRBJ2-5

CDR3aa: CASSQASDSTDTQYF
v_gene: TRBV7-9
j_gene: TRBJ2-3

CDR3aa: CASLPDRGLEQFF
v_gene: TRBV12-3/TRBV12-4
j_gene: TRBJ2-1

CDR3aa: CATSRVYVNEQFF
v_gene: TRBV15
j_gene: TRBJ2-1

CDR3aa: CSAARDLMEQYF
v_gene: TRBV20-1
j_gene: TRBJ2-7

CDR3aa: CASSLFGGTYEQYF
v_gene: TRBV7-3
j_gene: TRBJ2-7

CDR3aa: CASSAGGRLFGYTF
v_gene: TRBV7-6
j_gene: TRBJ1-2

CDR3aa: CVSSPMYEQYF
v_gene: TRBV7-9
j_gene: TRBJ2-7

CDR3aa: CASSPFRLAGRTGELFF
v_gene: TRBV5-1
j_gene: TRBJ2-2

CDR3aa: CASSLALALAGGINEQFF
v_gene: TRBV7-6
j_gene: TRBJ2-1

CDR3aa: CSAPPGQGPYEQYF
v_gene: TRBV20-1
j_gene: TRBJ2-7

CDR3aa: CSVEGLVRGVYNEQFF
v_gene: TRBV29-1
j_gene: TRBJ2-1

CDR3aa: CSARDIKGQGYNEQFF
v_gene: TRBV20-1
j_gene: TRBJ2-1

CDR3aa: CASKSDPSEQYF
v_gene: TRBV11-2
j_gene: TRBJ2-7

CDR3aa: CASTEGYNGDTQYF
v_gene: TRBV19
j_gene: TRBJ2-3

CDR3aa: CSARDRGENPQHF
v_gene: TRBV20-1
j_gene: TRBJ1-5

CDR3aa: CASSPGQGINQPQHF
v_gene: TRBV7-8
j_gene: TRBJ1-5

CDR3aa: CASSLEGAGVYTGELFF
v_gene: TRBV7-8
j_gene: TRBJ2-2

CDR3aa: CASSQGLAGVVEQFF
v_gene: TRBV27
j_gene: TRBJ2-1

CDR3aa: CASSSPTLPRGNTIYF
v_gene: TRBV12-3/TRBV12-4
j_gene: TRBJ1-3

CDR3aa: CASSSLLAGVNEQFF
v_gene: TRBV7-6
j_gene: TRBJ2-1

CDR3aa: CSARTWAGSTDTQYF
v_gene: TRBV20-1
j_gene: TRBJ2-3

CDR3aa: CASSPTGLYEQYF
v_gene: TRBV7-9
j_gene: TRBJ2-7

CDR3aa: CASSLNGGRSGETQYF
v_gene: TRBV7-2
j_gene: TRBJ2-5

CDR3aa: CASSYPGLAGGPISYNEQFF
v_gene: TRBV6-2/TRBV6-3
j_gene: TRBJ2-1

CDR3aa: CSAREAVTPRLDTQYF
v_gene: TRBV20-1
j_gene: TRBJ2-3

CDR3aa: CASRDGTFYEQYF
v_gene: TRBV2
j_gene: TRBJ2-7

CDR3aa: CASSLLRERRLAGGFYEQYF
v_gene: TRBV11-2
j_gene: TRBJ2-7

CDR3aa: CSVVSPQAKNIQYF
v_gene: TRBV29-1
j_gene: TRBJ2-4

CDR3aa: CASSYGLAGGSEQFF
v_gene: TRBV7-6
j_gene: TRBJ2-1